The 32 T cell receptor beta chains below come from one sample, sequenced in a study of control samples from healthy donors and cancer patients. The method was immunoSEQ multiplex PCR; TCRdb's version includes in-frame clones alone and lacks a portion of them. The sample lists about 160,000 clones; 80% to 95% were seen once. The material sequenced was blood. Receptors originate from a man aged 18-30 years in good health.

J is TRBJ2-1 and V is TRBV10-3; 9 nucleotides agree with TRBD1. J lost 7 bases, V lost 5 bases, and 6 bases had no gene match. This CDR3 contains 14 residues. Germline values: CDR1 ENHRY, CDR2 SYGVKD. The CDR3 DNA reads TGTGCCATCAGTTTCCCGGACAGGGGTAATGAGCAGTTCTTC. Amino acid sequence: CAISFPDRGNEQFF.

The chain combines TRBV6-6 with TRBJ2-1, with D uncertain. This CDR3 spans 11 amino acids. CDR1 MNHNY and CDR2 SVGAGI come from the germline V gene (reference sequence). Trimming took off 6 bases at V and 5 bases at J, with 5 bases between the two ends. In DNA, the CDR3 is TGTGCCAGCAGGCGGAACAATGAGCAGTTCTTC. Its protein is CASRRNNEQFF.

V is TRBV7-8 and J is TRBJ1-5; possibly TRBD1 for D (5 bases). CDR1 is SGHVS and CDR2 is FQNEAQ in the germline V gene. The CDR3 has 14 amino acids. The V and J ends lost 4 bases and 3 bases respectively, with 10 bases between them. As DNA, the CDR3 is TGTGCCAGCAGCTCACGACAGACCAATCAGCCCCAGCATTTT. It encodes CASSSRQTNQPQHF.

This clone was observed a single time. This chain links TRBV2 with TRBJ2-5, with 8 bases that match TRBD2. From germline, CDR1 is SNHLY and CDR2 FYNNEI. Trimming took 3 bases from V and 4 from J; bases not matched to a gene: 1. CDR3 length equals 13 residues. This chain's CDR3 is CASSDRGGETQYF. The CDR3, as DNA: TGTGCCAGCAGTGACCGGGGGGGAGAGACCCAGTACTTC.

The chain employs TRBV6-2 or TRBV6-3 and TRBJ2-1, with TRBD2 matching over 8 bases. Germline V gives CDR1 MNHEY, CDR2 SVGEGT. The CDR3 covers 14 residues. Trimming removed 2 bases from V and 8 bases from J; junction bases left unmatched: 5. The CDR3 reads CASSYGAGGYEQFF. CDR3 nucleotide sequence: TGTGCCAGCAGTTACGGCGCGGGGGGCTATGAGCAGTTCTTC.

V gene TRBV7-8 combines with J gene TRBJ2-2, with D uncertain. The germline gives CDR1 SGHVS, CDR2 FQNEAQ. Trimming cost V 8 bases and J 0 bases, with 10 bases left between them. This CDR3 has 14 residues. The CDR3 loop reads CASQKGSNTGELFF. The DNA for the CDR3 is TGTGCCAGCCAGAAAGGGTCGAACACCGGGGAGCTGTTTTTT.

The chain joins TRBV13 to TRBJ2-3; TRBD2 matches 10 bases. The germline CDR1 and CDR2 sequences are PRHDT and FYEKMQ (reference sequence). Losses at the gene ends were 5 bases for V and 2 bases for J; bases not matched to a gene: 7. There are 16 residues in the CDR3. CDR3 coding DNA: TGTGCCAGCAGCCCCTTAGCGGGGGGCGTCACAGATACGCAGTATTTT. Encoded protein: CASSPLAGGVTDTQYF.

The rearrangement joins TRBV5-6 to TRBJ1-1, with D perhaps matching TRBD1 (6 bases). V lost 3 bases, J lost 6 bases, and 18 bases lay in between. The CDR3 is 15 amino acids. CDR1 SGHDT and CDR2 YYEEEE come from the germline V gene. The chain's CDR3 is CASSSGWGANSEAFF. In nucleotides, the CDR3 is TGTGCCAGCAGCTCTGGTTGGGGGGCCAACTCTGAAGCTTTCTTT.

This chain joins TRBV10-3 and TRBJ1-2, with 10 bases lining up with TRBD1. The germline CDR1 and CDR2 sequences are ENHRY and SYGVKD. The CDR3 consists of 13 residues. V gave up 7 bases and J gave up 3 bases; unmatched junction bases: 2. CDR3 sequence: CAITGTGDYGYTF. The CDR3 nucleotides read TGTGCCATCACCGGGACAGGGGACTATGGCTACACCTTC.

There are a few counts of this clone. CDR3 sequence reads: CASSYRRADGYTF. CDR3 coding DNA: TGTGCCAGCAGTTATAGGAGGGCGGATGGCTACACCTTC. The chain employs TRBV6-5 and TRBJ1-2; D gene uncertain. This CDR3 contains 13 residues. CDR1 and CDR2 (germline): MNHEY, SVGAGI. V dropped 3 bases and J dropped 6 bases, with 11 bases sitting between them.

The chain is built from TRBV7-9 and TRBJ2-1; 7 bases are a match to TRBD1. The germline V gene encodes CDR1 SEHNR and CDR2 FQNEAQ (reference sequence). Unmatched junction bases numbered 11, after V lost 5 bases and J lost 10 bases. The CDR3 covers 14 residues. The CDR3 reads CASSPTPRQGEQFF. CDR3 in DNA: TGTGCCAGCAGCCCTACCCCTCGACAGGGCGAGCAGTTCTTC.

The chain is built from TRBV4-1 and TRBJ1-4; D may be TRBD1 (6 bases). Germline CDR1 MGHRA, CDR2 YSYEKL. Trimming left V 1 base short and J 6 bases short, with 15 bases between. This CDR3 comprises 16 residues. Here the CDR3 reads CASSQVAYPGDEKLFF. The CDR3 DNA reads TGCGCCAGCAGCCAAGTGGCCTACCCAGGGGATGAAAAACTGTTTTTT.

The V call is TRBV29-1, the J call TRBJ2-7; D is possibly TRBD2 (6 bases). With 6 bases removed from V and 7 bases from J, the gap between germline ends came to 19 bases. CDR1 and CDR2 (germline): SQVTM, ANQGSEA. CDR3 length: 13 amino acids. CDR3: CSVSWDFKGEQYF. Written as DNA, the CDR3 is TGCAGCGTCAGCTGGGACTTCAAGGGGGAGCAGTACTTC.

The rearrangement links TRBV15 to TRBJ1-4; D ambiguous. CDR1 LNHNV and CDR2 YYDKDF come from the germline V gene (reference sequence). V lost 4 bases and J lost 3, with 12 bases in between. This CDR3 is 15 amino acids long. For the CDR3, the DNA is TGTGCCACCAGCAATTATCGACAATCTAATGAAAAACTGTTTTTT. This translates into CATSNYRQSNEKLFF.

This chain joins TRBV10-3 and TRBJ1-5; D not resolved. CDR3 length equals 14 residues. V lost 4 bases and J lost 2, with 9 bases in between. The germline V gene encodes CDR1 ENHRY and CDR2 SYGVKD. Here the CDR3 DNA reads TGTGCCATCAGTGTTCAAGGAGGCAATCAGCCCCAGCATTTT. This gives the protein CAISVQGGNQPQHF.

The chain carries TRBV7-2 and TRBJ2-3; D is undetermined. Trimming left V 4 bases short and J 6 bases short, with 11 bases between. The CDR3 runs 13 residues. Germline V gene sequence: CDR1 SGHTA, CDR2 FQGNSA. CDR3 region: CASSSGNGDTQYF. CDR3 sequence (DNA): TGTGCCAGCAGCTCAGGCAATGGGGATACGCAGTATTTT.

About this clone: Other DNA sequences of this sample code for an identical CDR3. The chain couples TRBV27 to TRBJ1-2, with 7 nucleotides matching TRBD1. This CDR3 comprises 15 residues. CDR1 and CDR2 (germline): MNHEY, SMNVEV (reference sequence). The V gene end was trimmed by 8 bases and the J gene end by 7 bases; junction bases not matched to a gene: 16. CDR3 sequence: CASLGGGGGLGGYTF. In nucleotides, the CDR3 is TGTGCCAGCTTAGGGGGCGGGGGGGGCCTCGGTGGCTACACCTTC.

The V and J genes are TRBV4-2 and TRBJ1-2; TRBD1 matches 7 bases. Germline assignment: CDR1 LGHNA and CDR2 YNFKEQ. CDR3 length: 15 amino acids. V gave up 3 bases and J gave up 8 bases; unmatched junction bases: 12. CDR3 residues: CASSQTEWTGLGYTF. The DNA for the CDR3 is TGTGCCAGCAGCCAGACGGAATGGACAGGACTAGGCTACACCTTC.

The chain links TRBV7-8 to TRBJ1-1; D remains unclear. V was shortened by 0 bases and J by 4 bases, with 12 bases between the two germline ends. CDR1 SGHVS and CDR2 FQNEAQ come from the germline V gene. This CDR3 has 15 residues. The CDR3 DNA sequence: TGTGCCAGCAGCTTAGCGCCTCAGGAGGGCACTGAAGCTTTCTTT. Protein sequence: CASSLAPQEGTEAFF.

The J gene is TRBJ2-5, the V gene TRBV19, with D tentatively TRBD1 or TRBD2 (6 bases each). V gave up 8 bases and J gave up 2 bases, with 18 bases separating them. The CDR3 sequence is 15 residues long. Looked up from germline, CDR1 is LNHDA and CDR2 is SQIVND (reference sequence). This chain's CDR3 is CASQNNRGPQETQYF. The CDR3 coding sequence is TGTGCCAGTCAGAATAACCGGGGGCCACAAGAGACCCAGTACTTC. Combining the CDR3 with reference TRBV19 and TRBJ2-5 gives the whole variable domain DGGITQSPKYLFRKEGQNVTLSCEQNLNHDAMYWYRQDPGQGLRLIYYSQIVNDFQKGDIAEGYSVSREKKESFPLTVTSAQKNPTAFYLCASQNNRGPQETQYFGPGTRLLVL.

This clone has just one count. The chain combines TRBV27 with TRBJ2-7, with 8 bases aligning to TRBD1. V shed 6 bases, J shed 5 bases, and the junction held 9 bases outside the gene matches. The CDR3 sequence is 14 residues long. Germline V gene data show CDR1 as MNHEY and CDR2 as SMNVEV (reference sequence). The CDR3: CASSWVDRVHEQYF. CDR3 nucleotide sequence: TGTGCCAGCAGCTGGGTGGACAGGGTCCACGAGCAGTACTTC.

This chain joins TRBV6-5 and TRBJ1-2, with D perhaps TRBD1 (5 bases). Germline V gene lookup returns CDR1 MNHEY and CDR2 SVGAGI. The CDR3 is 13 residues long. V was shortened by 6 bases and J by 8 bases, with 16 bases between the two germline ends. The CDR3 DNA sequence: TGTGCCAGCAGCCCCGGGAGGGGCGAAGGCTACACCTTC. Encoded protein: CASSPGRGEGYTF.

This rearrangement joins TRBV7-9 to TRBJ2-3, with D hard to call. The CDR3 length is 13 residues. V was clipped by 4 bases and J by 9 bases, with 14 bases between them. Germline V gene data show CDR1 as SEHNR and CDR2 as FQNEAQ (reference sequence). For the CDR3, the DNA is TGTGCCAGCAGCTATGCTCGGGCAGGAACGCAGTATTTT. Amino acid sequence: CASSYARAGTQYF.

The chain carries TRBV7-9 and TRBJ1-1; D is perhaps TRBD1 (6 bases). The CDR3 runs to 16 residues. V was clipped by 3 bases and J by 7 bases, with 21 bases between them. CDR1 and CDR2 (germline): SEHNR, FQNEAQ (reference sequence). CDR3 DNA: TGTGCCAGCAGCTTCACCGCGTGGGGGGCTCGGGATGAAGCTTTCTTT. The encoded protein is CASSFTAWGARDEAFF.

The J gene is TRBJ1-2, the V gene TRBV5-4, with D unclear. Trimming took off 4 bases at V and 4 bases at J, with 8 bases between the two ends. There are 12 residues in the CDR3. Germline V gene lookup returns CDR1 SGHNT and CDR2 YYREEE (reference sequence). The CDR3 loop reads CASSLDIYGYTF. The CDR3 bases are TGTGCCAGCAGCCTCGACATCTATGGCTACACCTTC.

This chain links TRBV5-1 with TRBJ2-5; 10 bases match TRBD2. The CDR3 consists of 16 residues. Per the germline V gene, CDR1 is SGHRS and CDR2 is YFSETQ. V lost 0 bases and J lost 5; bases outside the gene matches: 7. CDR3 DNA sequence: TGCGCCAGCAGCTTGGATCCAGCGGGGGGGCGTGAGACCCAGTACTTC. This sequence encodes CASSLDPAGGRETQYF. Based on the CDR3 plus reference TRBV5-1 and TRBJ2-5, the full variable domain is KAGVTQTPRYLIKTRGQQVTLSCSPISGHRSVSWYQQTPGQGLQFLFEYFSETQRNKGNFPGRFSGRQFSNSRSEMNVSTLELGDSALYLCASSLDPAGGRETQYFGPGTRLLVL.

The chain combines TRBV9 with TRBJ2-4, with D unclear. V was clipped by 3 bases and J by 6 bases, with 16 bases between them. The CDR3 extends over 15 amino acids. CDR1 SGDLS and CDR2 YYNGEE come from the germline V gene. This CDR3 is CASSGSERGLNIQYF. The CDR3 nucleotides are TGTGCCAGCAGCGGGTCCGAGCGAGGCCTAAACATTCAGTACTTC. Full variable domain (missing parts from reference TRBV9 and TRBJ2-4): DSGVTQTPKHLITATGQRVTLRCSPRSGDLSVYWYQQSLDQGLQFLIQYYNGEERAKGNILERFSAQQFPDLHSELNLSSLELGDSALYFCASSGSERGLNIQYFGAGTRLSVL.

The chain combines TRBV6-5 with TRBJ1-2; D remains unclear. V lost 6 bases and J 8 bases, leaving 16 bases between the germline ends. Germline V gene data show CDR1 as MNHEY and CDR2 as SVGAGI. The CDR3 covers 13 residues. The DNA of the CDR3 is TGTGCCAGCAGCCTCCGACCGGTAGGCGGCTACACCTTC. It yields the protein CASSLRPVGGYTF.

The table lists this clone with a count of one. The V and J genes are TRBV5-1 and TRBJ2-3; D is undetermined. The CDR3 is made up of 13 amino acids. Germline lookup yields CDR1 SGHRS and CDR2 YFSETQ. V was cut by 3 bases and J by 2 bases, with 7 bases left in between. CDR3 in amino acids: CASSWQYTDTQYF. CDR3 DNA: TGCGCCAGCAGCTGGCAATACACAGATACGCAGTATTTT.

The CDR3, as DNA: TGTGCCAGTAATCCAGGGCGAAGAGGTGAAAAACTGTTTTTT. Residues: CASNPGRRGEKLFF. This chain links TRBV19 with TRBJ1-4; D perhaps matches TRBD1 (5 bases). This CDR3 contains 14 residues. Germline loops: CDR1 LNHDA, CDR2 SQIVND (reference sequence). V lost 7 bases and J lost 7, with 16 bases in between.

The chain combines TRBV4-3 with TRBJ2-3, with no clear D. The germline CDR1 and CDR2 sequences are LGHNA and YSLEER. The CDR3 consists of 13 residues. The ends were cut back, 4 bases at V and 0 bases at J, with 5 bases in the middle. The CDR3 coding sequence is TGCGCCAGCAGCCCAAAGAGCACAGATACGCAGTATTTT. Protein: CASSPKSTDTQYF.

The rearrangement links TRBV10-3 to TRBJ1-2, with TRBD1 identical over 7 bases. CDR3 length equals 17 residues. J lost 4 bases, V lost 3 bases, and 14 bases had no gene match. CDR1 and CDR2 from the germline V gene are ENHRY and SYGVKD. The chain's CDR3 is CAISDTGVSLLSYGYTF. CDR3 nucleotides: TGTGCCATCAGTGATACAGGGGTCTCGTTGCTAAGCTATGGCTACACCTTC.